This T cell receptor (beta chain) was sequenced during a study of blood T cell repertoires in COVID-19. At the level of the study: T cells, B-cell-depleted T cells, or PBMCs provided the cDNA or gDNA that served as material.

The length of the CDR3 is 12 residues. Germline-derived CDR1 and CDR2 are PRHDT and FYEKMQ (reference sequence). The ends were cut back, 7 bases at V and 9 bases at J, with 10 bases in the middle. This table comes from immunoSEQ multiplex PCR, and its TCRdb copy is limited to in-frame clones, with some not included. The profile covers roughly 230,000 clones, with approximately 89% appearing a single time and less than 4% taken by the ten largest. This receptor was obtained from a woman aged 25 to 45 with acute COVID-19. Input material: PBMCs or T cells enriched from blood (not recorded which). J is TRBJ1-6 and V is TRBV13; D is possibly TRBD1 (5 bases). The CDR3 sequence is CASNQGGSPLHF. The CDR3 DNA sequence: TGTGCCAGCAATCAGGGCGGTTCACCCCTCCACTTT.